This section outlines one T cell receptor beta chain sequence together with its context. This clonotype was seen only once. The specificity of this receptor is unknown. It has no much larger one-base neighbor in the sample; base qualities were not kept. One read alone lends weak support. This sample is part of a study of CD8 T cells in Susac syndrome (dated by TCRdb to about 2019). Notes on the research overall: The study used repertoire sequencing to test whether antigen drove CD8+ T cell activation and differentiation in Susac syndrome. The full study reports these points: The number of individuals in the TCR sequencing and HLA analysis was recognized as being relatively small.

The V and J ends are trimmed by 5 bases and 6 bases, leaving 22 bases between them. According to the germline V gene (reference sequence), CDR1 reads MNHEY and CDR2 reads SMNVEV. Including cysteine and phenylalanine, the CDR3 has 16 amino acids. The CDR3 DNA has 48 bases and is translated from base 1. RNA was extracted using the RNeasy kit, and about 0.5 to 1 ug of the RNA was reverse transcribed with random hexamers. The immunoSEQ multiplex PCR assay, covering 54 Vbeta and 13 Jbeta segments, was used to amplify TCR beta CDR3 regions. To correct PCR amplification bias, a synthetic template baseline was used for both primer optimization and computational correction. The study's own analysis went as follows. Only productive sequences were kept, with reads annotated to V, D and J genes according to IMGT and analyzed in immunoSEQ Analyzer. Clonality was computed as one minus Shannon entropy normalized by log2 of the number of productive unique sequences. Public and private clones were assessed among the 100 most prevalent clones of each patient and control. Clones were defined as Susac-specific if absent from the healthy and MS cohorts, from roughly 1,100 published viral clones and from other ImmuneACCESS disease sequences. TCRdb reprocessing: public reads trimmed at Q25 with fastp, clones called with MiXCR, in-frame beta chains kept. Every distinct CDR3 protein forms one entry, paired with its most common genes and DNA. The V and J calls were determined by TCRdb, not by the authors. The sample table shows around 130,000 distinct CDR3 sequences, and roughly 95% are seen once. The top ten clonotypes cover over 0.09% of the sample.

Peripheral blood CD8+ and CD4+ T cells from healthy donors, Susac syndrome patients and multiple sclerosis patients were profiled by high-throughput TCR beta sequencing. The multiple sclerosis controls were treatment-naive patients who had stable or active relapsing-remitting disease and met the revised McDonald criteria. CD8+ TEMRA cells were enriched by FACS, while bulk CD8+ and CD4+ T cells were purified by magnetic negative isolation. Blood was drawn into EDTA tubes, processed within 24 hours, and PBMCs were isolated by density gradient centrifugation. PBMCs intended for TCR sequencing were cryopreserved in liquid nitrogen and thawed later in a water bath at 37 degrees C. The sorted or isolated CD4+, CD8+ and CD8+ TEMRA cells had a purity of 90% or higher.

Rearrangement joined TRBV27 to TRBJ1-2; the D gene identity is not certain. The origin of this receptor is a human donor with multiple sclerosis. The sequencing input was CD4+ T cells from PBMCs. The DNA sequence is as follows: TGTGCCAGCAGTCTCTCCTCCAATTTGGGTTTGCATGGCTACACCTTC. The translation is CASSLSSNLGLHGYTF.